What follows are 18 T cell receptor beta chains derived from one specimen sequenced in a study of control samples from healthy donors and cancer patients. The protocol was immunoSEQ multiplex PCR, while the TCRdb copy is restricted to in-frame clones and leaves out a portion. This table holds 150,000 or so clones, 85% to 95% found once. Material: blood. The receptor source for this set is a woman aged 60 to 75 in good health.

This clone occurred once. The chain employs TRBV4-1 and TRBJ1-1; D gene ambiguous. CDR3 length equals 12 residues. The V end lost 3 bases, the J end lost 4 bases, and 6 bases lay between the germline ends. CDR1 and CDR2 (germline): MGHRA, YSYEKL. CDR3 nucleotides: TGCGCCAGCAGCCAGACAATCACTGAAGCTTTCTTT. It encodes CASSQTITEAFF.

The rearrangement links TRBV9 to TRBJ2-1, with TRBD2 matching over 10 bases. Germline V CDR1 and CDR2: SGDLS, YYNGEE. V lost 0 bases and J lost 4; bases outside the gene matches: 4. The length of the CDR3 is 16 residues. The CDR3 loop reads CASSVGLLAGYNEQFF. CDR3 nucleotides: TGTGCCAGCAGCGTAGGATTACTAGCGGGGTACAATGAGCAGTTCTTC.

The CDR3 here is CASSQGNQPQHF. The CDR3 DNA sequence: TGTGCCAGCAGCCAGGGGAATCAGCCCCAGCATTTT. The chain employs TRBV7-8 and TRBJ1-5; a weak D match, TRBD1 (6 bases). Germline lookup yields CDR1 SGHVS and CDR2 FQNEAQ. The V gene lost 5 bases and the J gene lost 4 bases, with 6 bases spanning the gap. The CDR3 is 12 amino acids.

The chain carries TRBV7-2 and TRBJ1-5, with 9 bases fitting TRBD1. V was pared by 1 base and J by 1 base, with 5 bases of the junction left unmatched. The germline V gene encodes CDR1 SGHTA and CDR2 FQGNSA. CDR3 length: 17 residues. The CDR3 bases are TGTGCCAGCAGCTTAGTAGGCGGGACAGGGAGCAATCAGCCCCAGCATTTT. Amino acid sequence: CASSLVGGTGSNQPQHF.

The rearrangement uses TRBV7-9 and TRBJ2-4, with 7 positions matching TRBD2. Germline CDR1 reads SEHNR; CDR2 reads FQNEAQ (reference sequence). V shed 1 base and J 6 bases; nucleotides not matched to a gene: 6. The CDR3 sequence is 15 residues long. This CDR3 reads CASSLGEREGNIQYF. CDR3 coding DNA: TGTGCCAGCAGCTTAGGGGAGAGGGAGGGAAACATTCAGTACTTC.

The genes are TRBV18 and TRBJ1-1; 7 nucleotides line up with TRBD1. This CDR3 has 13 amino acids. CDR1 and CDR2 from the germline V gene are KGHSH and LQKENI. Unmatched junction bases numbered 3, after V lost 5 bases and J lost 3 bases. CDR3 sequence: CASSATGDTEAFF. The DNA for the CDR3 is TGTGCCAGCTCAGCTACAGGGGACACTGAAGCTTTCTTT. Using reference TRBV18 and TRBJ1-1 for the parts outside the CDR3, the full variable domain is NAGVMQNPRHLVRRRGQEARLRCSPMKGHSHVYWYRQLPEEGLKFMVYLQKENIIDESGMPKERFSAEFPKEGPSILRIQQVVRGDSAAYFCASSATGDTEAFFGQGTRLTVV.

V is TRBV7-8 and J is TRBJ1-2; no clear D. Trimming shortened V by 1 base and J by 4 bases, and 7 bases separated the two germline ends. This CDR3 comprises 13 residues. Germline assignment: CDR1 SGHVS and CDR2 FQNEAQ. The CDR3 region has the DNA TGTGCCAGCAGCTTAGGACTCATCTATGGCTACACCTTC. This translates into CASSLGLIYGYTF.

This clone has just a few counts. The chain couples TRBV7-8 to TRBJ2-7; 9 bases agree with TRBD1. V gave up 1 base and J gave up 6 bases; unmatched junction bases: 10. This CDR3 contains 16 residues. Germline CDR1 and CDR2: SGHVS and FQNEAQ. CDR3 nucleotide sequence: TGTGCCAGCAGCTTAGTGGGGACAGGGAAAGGGGGCGAGCAGTACTTC. It encodes CASSLVGTGKGGEQYF.

The chain carries TRBV6-6 and TRBJ1-6, with D hard to call. The CDR3 has 15 residues. CDR1 MNHNY and CDR2 SVGAGI come from the germline V gene (reference sequence). Trimming left V 6 bases short and J 1 base short, with 10 bases between. CDR3 protein: CASSQTESYNSPLHF. CDR3 sequence (DNA): TGTGCCAGCAGCCAAACAGAGTCCTATAATTCACCCCTCCACTTT.

This clone was picked up a small number of times. The chain links TRBV3-1 (or the pseudogene TRBV3-2) to TRBJ1-2; tentative D call: TRBD1 (5 bases). The CDR3 has 16 amino acids. The germline V gene has CDR1 LGHDT and CDR2 YNNKEL (reference sequence). The germline V and J ends were trimmed by 0 bases and 3 bases, with 14 bases remaining between them. This CDR3 is CASSQDWPGRDYGYTF. The CDR3, as DNA: TGTGCCAGCAGCCAAGACTGGCCAGGGAGAGACTATGGCTACACCTTC.

This chain links TRBV6-6 with TRBJ2-7, with D hard to call. The germline V and J ends were trimmed by 7 bases and 5 bases, with 15 bases remaining between them. This CDR3 contains 13 residues. Germline CDR1 and CDR2: MNHNY and SVGAGI (reference sequence). CDR3 nucleotide sequence: TGTGCCAGCACCGCCGCTTTGCTCCACGAGCAGTACTTC. Translating gives CASTAALLHEQYF.

The chain has TRBV10-3 and TRBJ1-4, with D possibly being TRBD1 (5 bases). CDR3 length: 16 residues. Germline V gene data show CDR1 as ENHRY and CDR2 as SYGVKD. V shed 7 bases and J shed 7 bases, with 22 bases lying between them. In DNA form, the CDR3 reads TGTGCCATCACCGCGGGACCCCTATCCACGTTTGAAAAACTGTTTTTT. It codes for CAITAGPLSTFEKLFF.

The chain has TRBV15 and TRBJ1-2, with D unresolved. The length of the CDR3 is 15 residues. The germline CDR1 and CDR2 sequences are LNHNV and YYDKDF (reference sequence). V lost 2 bases, J lost 6 bases, and 16 bases lay in between. In nucleotides, the CDR3 is TGTGCCACCAGCAGAACAGCGGAGAAGGGTGATGGCTACACCTTC. This sequence encodes CATSRTAEKGDGYTF.

This clone was found once. V usage is TRBV21-1 and J usage is TRBJ2-1; the D segment call TRBD2 is taken from the table without a DNA check. TRBV21-1 is noted as a pseudogene. There are 18 residues in the CDR3. DNA for the CDR3: TGTGCCAGCCCGGTAAGGGCGGGGGGCCCCAATAAATACAATGAGCAGTTCTTC. Its protein product is CASPVRAGGPNKYNEQFF.

This chain links TRBV18 with TRBJ1-2, with D perhaps TRBD1 (6 bases). This CDR3 is built from 13 residues. Trimming left V 3 bases short and J 3 bases short, with 8 bases between. Germline CDR1 reads KGHSH; CDR2 reads LQKENI. CDR3 coding DNA: TGTGCCAGCTCACCGGGGGCTGACTATGGCTACACCTTC. The encoded protein is CASSPGADYGYTF.

The sample holds one count of this clone. The gene calls are TRBV12-3 or TRBV12-4 and TRBJ1-1; unclear D gene. CDR3 length equals 13 residues. Trimming took off 6 bases at V and 2 bases at J, with 10 bases between the two ends. For the CDR3, the DNA is TGTGCCAGCAGGGGTTTGAGTAACACTGAAGCTTTCTTT. Residues: CASRGLSNTEAFF.

This sequence joins TRBV4-3 and TRBJ2-3, with TRBD2 as a possible D gene (5 bases). Between the trimmed V and J ends, which lost 0 bases and 0 bases, there was a span of 7 bases. Germline CDR1 reads LGHNA; CDR2 reads YSLEER. CDR3 length equals 15 residues. The CDR3 region has the DNA TGCGCCAGCAGCCAAGATATAGCGAGCACAGATACGCAGTATTTT. Its protein is CASSQDIASTDTQYF.

V gene TRBV2 combines with J gene TRBJ2-2; D unclear. This CDR3 spans 11 amino acids. Germline values: CDR1 SNHLY, CDR2 FYNNEI. Deletions cut 9 bases from V and 6 bases from J, with 8 bases between. CDR3 in DNA: TGTGCCAGTACCCGGGCCGGGGAGCTGTTTTTT. It specifies CASTRAGELFF.